The sequence of this TCR beta chain was determined in a study of cytomegalovirus exposure and HLA in healthy donors. Study-wide findings and caveats: Later on, an analysis found that several of the most significant clusters appeared to be linked to common viral pathogens, which included parvovirus B19. Most CMV-associated TCR beta chains appeared HLA-restricted in a later analysis. Most likely, a cluster of highly shared sequence variants arose as a sequencing artifact. Presence/absence analysis assumed near-uniform sequencing depth across donors.

Germline V lookup: CDR1 LNHDA, CDR2 SQIVND (reference sequence). CDR3 size: 15 residues. J was trimmed by 3 bases and V by 6 bases; bases with no gene match: 10. About this clone itself: Its antigen is as yet unknown.

Vbeta (60) and Jbeta (13) primers were used in the PCR. Assay used: immunoSEQ multiplex PCR; TCRdb lists only in-frame clones, some missing. The sample has some 190,000 clones, 79% seen once. This chain connects TRBV19 to TRBJ1-1; 7 nucleotides line up with TRBD1. The sequence derives from a woman under 30 in good health and CMV-seronegative. Specimen: PBMCs. CDR3 coding DNA: TGTGCCAGTAGATCTACAGGGGATACGTACACTGAAGCTTTCTTT. Its protein is CASRSTGDTYTEAFF. The variable domain in full, completed from reference TRBV19 and TRBJ1-1, reads DGGITQSPKYLFRKEGQNVTLSCEQNLNHDAMYWYRQDPGQGLRLIYYSQIVNDFQKGDIAEGYSVSREKKESFPLTVTSAQKNPTAFYLCASRSTGDTYTEAFFGQGTRLTVV.